The 24 T cell receptor beta chains below all came from one sample that was sequenced in a study of blood T cell repertoires in COVID-19. Only in-frame clones appear in the TCRdb table, and some are missing; sequencing was by immunoSEQ multiplex PCR. The table includes about 370,000 clones, roughly 86% detected once. The specimen sequenced was peripheral blood. The receptors come from a woman aged 25 to 45 with COVID-19, enrolled during active disease.

The chain links TRBV5-8 to TRBJ2-3; 10 nucleotides align to TRBD2. The CDR3 runs to 16 residues. Looked up from germline, CDR1 is SGHTS and CDR2 is YDEGEE. V gave up 0 bases and J gave up 6 bases; unmatched junction bases: 7. This chain's CDR3 is CASSLDQASGSDTQYF. The DNA for the CDR3 is TGTGCCAGCAGCTTGGATCAGGCTAGCGGGAGTGATACGCAGTATTTT.

V usage is TRBV2 and J usage is TRBJ1-5; D not resolved. Germline lookup yields CDR1 SNHLY and CDR2 FYNNEI. Deletions cut 6 bases from V and 2 bases from J, with 17 bases between. The CDR3 length is 16 residues. The CDR3 is CASSFTVDAGNQPQHF. The CDR3, as DNA: TGTGCCAGCAGCTTCACAGTGGATGCAGGCAATCAGCCCCAGCATTTT. Full variable domain (remainder filled in from reference TRBV2 and TRBJ1-5): EPEVTQTPSHQVTQMGQEVILRCVPISNHLYFYWYRQILGQKVEFLVSFYNNEISEKSEIFDDQFSVERPDGSNFTLKIRSTKLEDSAMYFCASSFTVDAGNQPQHFGDGTRLSIL.

In nucleotides, the CDR3 is TGTGCCAGCAGCCAAGATCTTAGCGCTGGCACAGATACGCAGTATTTT. Its protein product is CASSQDLSAGTDTQYF. The chain employs TRBV3-1 (or the pseudogene TRBV3-2) and TRBJ2-3; possible D gene TRBD2, 5 bases. Per germline, CDR1 LGHDT and CDR2 YNNKEL (reference sequence). The CDR3 loop spans 16 amino acids. V was clipped by 0 bases and J by 1 base, with 11 bases between them.

The genes are TRBV19 and TRBJ2-1, with a possible D match to TRBD2 (7 bases). The CDR3 is 15 amino acids. V lost 2 bases, J lost 6 bases, and 14 bases lay in between. Germline CDR1 is LNHDA and CDR2 is SQIVND (reference sequence). CDR3 residues: CASSILGEGGNEQFF. In DNA form, the CDR3 reads TGTGCCAGTAGTATACTGGGGGAGGGGGGCAATGAGCAGTTCTTC. Combining the CDR3 with reference TRBV19 and TRBJ2-1 gives the whole variable domain DGGITQSPKYLFRKEGQNVTLSCEQNLNHDAMYWYRQDPGQGLRLIYYSQIVNDFQKGDIAEGYSVSREKKESFPLTVTSAQKNPTAFYLCASSILGEGGNEQFFGPGTRLTVL.

This chain connects TRBV29-1 to TRBJ2-7; weak D call: TRBD1 (5 bases). Per germline, CDR1 SQVTM and CDR2 ANQGSEA. The CDR3 is 13 residues long. Trimming removed 6 bases from V and 3 bases from J, with 15 bases in between. CDR3 protein: CSVIRAGRYEQYF. CDR3 DNA: TGCAGCGTAATTAGGGCAGGGCGCTACGAGCAGTACTTC.

The chain carries TRBV9 and TRBJ1-2, with D hard to call. The CDR3 length is 14 residues. CDR1 and CDR2 from the germline V gene are SGDLS and YYNGEE. Deletions cut 3 bases from V and 4 bases from J, with 13 bases between. This CDR3 reads CASSGLLGLYGYTF. The CDR3 coding sequence is TGTGCCAGCAGCGGCCTTCTCGGTCTCTATGGCTACACCTTC.

The chain combines TRBV6-1 with TRBJ2-3, with 11 bases fitting TRBD2. Trimming removed 1 base from V and 4 bases from J; junction bases left unmatched: 4. This CDR3 spans 16 amino acids. Germline CDR1 is MNHNS and CDR2 is SASEGT. CDR3 nucleotide sequence: TGTGCCAGCAGTGAAGGACTAGCGGGGAGGGCAGATACGCAGTATTTT. It encodes CASSEGLAGRADTQYF.

This clone appeared once. The V and J genes are TRBV28 and TRBJ2-7, with TRBD2 matching 13 bases. Germline values: CDR1 MDHEN, CDR2 SYDVKM. V lost 6 bases to trimming and J lost 9 bases; unmatched junction nucleotides: 17. There are 17 residues in the CDR3. Written as DNA, the CDR3 is TGTGCCAGCAGCCTCGTCCCCAGGACTAGCGGGAGTTCAGGGCAGTACTTC. The encoded protein is CASSLVPRTSGSSGQYF.

The rearrangement uses TRBV30 and TRBJ2-1; a possible D gene is TRBD1 (8 bases). Germline V gene sequence: CDR1 GTSNPN, CDR2 SVGIG (reference sequence). The CDR3 has 15 amino acids. Trimming pared 4 bases from V and 4 bases from J, leaving 17 bases between. The CDR3 protein is CAWTQGGTLYNEQFF. In DNA form, the CDR3 reads TGTGCCTGGACACAGGGGGGGACACTTTACAATGAGCAGTTCTTC.

Only a few counts were recorded for this clone. The rearrangement links TRBV5-1 to TRBJ2-7; the D gene is possibly TRBD1 (6 bases). The CDR3 is made up of 18 amino acids. V was pared by 1 base and J by 0 bases, with 20 bases between. Germline V CDR1 and CDR2: SGHRS, YFSETQ. CDR3 region: CASSLRVGTSLSSYEQYF. CDR3 bases: TGCGCCAGCAGCTTGAGGGTGGGGACATCGCTAAGCTCCTACGAGCAGTACTTC.

The rearrangement links TRBV6-2 or TRBV6-3 to TRBJ2-7, with TRBD1 matching over 10 bases. This CDR3 has 15 residues. Germline V gene lookup returns CDR1 MNHEY and CDR2 SVGEGT. The junction had 9 bases not matched to a gene; V was cut back by 6 bases and J by 4 bases. CDR3: CASSAPGQGMYEQYF. The CDR3 DNA reads as TGTGCCAGCAGCGCCCCGGGACAGGGGATGTACGAGCAGTACTTC.

The rearrangement uses TRBV19 and TRBJ1-5; D may be TRBD1 (6 bases). The germline V and J ends were trimmed by 6 bases and 4 bases, with 16 bases remaining between them. The CDR3 has 15 amino acids. Germline V gene sequence: CDR1 LNHDA, CDR2 SQIVND (reference sequence). As DNA, the CDR3 is TGTGCCAGTAGGGGACCCGGGGGGCTGAATCAGCCCCAGCATTTT. This sequence encodes CASRGPGGLNQPQHF.

V and J are TRBV6-5 and TRBJ1-6; D not resolved. V shed 2 bases and J shed 7 bases, with 3 bases lying between them. The CDR3 length is 12 residues. CDR1 MNHEY and CDR2 SVGAGI come from the germline V gene. The CDR3 DNA is TGTGCCAGCAGTTACCAGAATTCACCCCTCCACTTT. Amino acid sequence: CASSYQNSPLHF.

The chain carries TRBV6-5 and TRBJ1-6; tentatively, D is TRBD1 (6 bases). The CDR3 is 15 residues long. With 6 bases removed from V and 7 bases from J, the gap between germline ends came to 16 bases. Germline V gene data show CDR1 as MNHEY and CDR2 as SVGAGI. CDR3 in amino acids: CASRPNQGLNSPLHF. CDR3 coding DNA: TGTGCCAGCAGACCGAATCAGGGGTTGAATTCACCCCTCCACTTT.

J is TRBJ1-5 and V is TRBV6-2 or TRBV6-3, with a possible D match to TRBD1 (6 bases). This CDR3 has 15 amino acids. CDR1 and CDR2 (germline): MNHEY, SVGEGT. The ends were cut back, 6 bases at V and 1 base at J, with 13 bases in the middle. CDR3 in amino acids: CASSLLQGSNQPQHF. Written as DNA, the CDR3 is TGTGCCAGCAGCTTATTACAGGGAAGCAATCAGCCCCAGCATTTT.

J is TRBJ2-1 and V is TRBV5-1; weak D call: TRBD2 (6 bases). CDR3 length: 13 residues. Germline V lookup: CDR1 SGHRS, CDR2 YFSETQ. V lost 4 bases, J lost 1 base, and 6 bases lay in between. The CDR3 is CASSRGSYNEQFF. CDR3 coding DNA: TGCGCCAGCAGCCGGGGGTCCTACAATGAGCAGTTCTTC.

J is TRBJ2-2 and V is TRBV5-1; 11 bases agree with TRBD1. V shed 7 bases, J shed 5 bases, and the junction held 7 bases outside the gene matches. Looked up from germline, CDR1 is SGHRS and CDR2 is YFSETQ. The CDR3 has 15 amino acids. As DNA, the CDR3 is TGCGCCAGCCAAACCGGGACAGGGGGAACCGGGGAGCTGTTTTTT. Its protein is CASQTGTGGTGELFF.

A word on this clone: Distinct nucleotide sequences in the sample also encode this CDR3. This chain links TRBV9 with TRBJ2-2; D might be TRBD1 (5 bases). Trimming cost V 2 bases and J 2 bases, with 7 bases left between them. CDR1 and CDR2 from the germline V gene are SGDLS and YYNGEE. The CDR3 is 14 amino acids. The CDR3 DNA reads as TGTGCCAGCAGCGTCACAGGAAACACCGGGGAGCTGTTTTTT. Encoded protein: CASSVTGNTGELFF.

The chain has TRBV2 and TRBJ2-3, with 7 bases fitting TRBD1. Germline V lookup: CDR1 SNHLY, CDR2 FYNNEI. J lost 2 bases, V lost 3 bases, and 2 bases had no gene match. There are 14 residues in the CDR3. DNA for the CDR3: TGTGCCAGCAGTGACAGGGGGTCCACAGATACGCAGTATTTT. It codes for CASSDRGSTDTQYF.

This clone was detected a few times. J is TRBJ1-2 and V is TRBV11-2, with D unresolved. This CDR3 has 16 amino acids. V shed 3 bases and J shed 0 bases, with 14 bases lying between them. Germline values: CDR1 SGHAT, CDR2 FQNNGV. The CDR3 DNA reads as TGTGCCAGCAGCTTGGTCTCCGCCAGGCCTAACTATGGCTACACCTTC. It yields the protein CASSLVSARPNYGYTF.

The chain combines TRBV11-2 with TRBJ1-2, with TRBD1 as a possible D gene (6 bases). Between the trimmed V and J ends, which lost 5 bases and 6 bases, there was a span of 13 bases. This CDR3 contains 13 residues. Germline V lookup: CDR1 SGHAT, CDR2 FQNNGV. The DNA for the CDR3 is TGTGCCAGCAGCGTACAGGGCCCCAATGGCTACACCTTC. Protein: CASSVQGPNGYTF. Based on the CDR3 plus reference TRBV11-2 and TRBJ1-2, the full variable domain is EAGVAQSPRYKIIEKRQSVAFWCNPISGHATLYWYQQILGQGPKLLIQFQNNGVVDDSQLPKDRFSAERLKGVDSTLKIQPAKLEDSAVYLCASSVQGPNGYTFGSGTRLTVV.

The chain recombines TRBV7-8 with TRBJ2-1; 8 positions match TRBD1. The CDR3 runs 15 residues. Germline CDR1 and CDR2: SGHVS and FQNEAQ. J lost 9 bases, V lost 5 bases, and 12 bases had no gene match. In nucleotides, the CDR3 is TGTGCCAGCAGCCCCGGGACAGGATGGGGAGGTGAGCAGTTCTTC. Its protein is CASSPGTGWGGEQFF.

The count of this clone is one. The chain recombines TRBV4-3 with TRBJ2-1, with D possibly being TRBD2 (7 bases). The V gene lost 0 bases and the J gene lost 10 bases, with 10 bases spanning the gap. The CDR3 spans 13 residues. CDR1 is LGHNA, CDR2 YSLEER, per germline. The CDR3 region is CASSQDRGGEQFF. The DNA of the CDR3 is TGCGCCAGCAGCCAAGATAGGGGGGGCGAGCAGTTCTTC.

The chain uses TRBV19 and TRBJ2-4; 10 bases fit TRBD1. CDR3 length: 14 amino acids. Germline CDR1 is LNHDA and CDR2 is SQIVND (reference sequence). The junction had 6 bases not matched to a gene; V was cut back by 8 bases and J by 5 bases. CDR3 DNA sequence: TGTGCCAGTTCCGCGGGGACAGGGGAAAACATTCAGTACTTC. Protein product: CASSAGTGENIQYF.